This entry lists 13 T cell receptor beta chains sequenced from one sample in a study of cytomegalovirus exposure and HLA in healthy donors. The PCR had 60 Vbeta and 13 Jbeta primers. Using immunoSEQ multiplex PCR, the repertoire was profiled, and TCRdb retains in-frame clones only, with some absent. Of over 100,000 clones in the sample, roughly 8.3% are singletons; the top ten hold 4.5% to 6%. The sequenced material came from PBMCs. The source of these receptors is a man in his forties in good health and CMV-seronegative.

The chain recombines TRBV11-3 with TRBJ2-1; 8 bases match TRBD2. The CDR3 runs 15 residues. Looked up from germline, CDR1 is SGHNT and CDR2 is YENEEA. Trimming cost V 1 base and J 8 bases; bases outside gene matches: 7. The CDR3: CASSLGGGSRHEQFF. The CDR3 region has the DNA TGTGCCAGCAGCTTAGGCGGGGGGAGTCGTCATGAGCAGTTCTTC. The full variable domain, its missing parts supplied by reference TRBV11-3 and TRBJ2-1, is EAGVVQSPRYKIIEKKQPVAFWCNPISGHNTLYWYLQNLGQGPELLIRYENEEAVDDSQLPKDRFSAERLKGVDSTLKIQPAELGDSAVYLCASSLGGGSRHEQFFGPGTRLTVL.

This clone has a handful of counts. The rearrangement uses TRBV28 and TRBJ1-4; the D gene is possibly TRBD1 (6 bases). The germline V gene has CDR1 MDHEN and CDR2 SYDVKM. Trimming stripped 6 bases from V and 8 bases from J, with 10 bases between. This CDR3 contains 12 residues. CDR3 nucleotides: TGTGCCAGCAGGCCGAGGGGGGAAAAACTGTTTTTT. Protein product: CASRPRGEKLFF.

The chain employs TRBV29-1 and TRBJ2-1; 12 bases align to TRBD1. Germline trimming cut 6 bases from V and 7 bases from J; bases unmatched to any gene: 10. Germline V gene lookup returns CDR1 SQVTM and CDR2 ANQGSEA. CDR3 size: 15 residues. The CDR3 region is CSVARGQGAMNEQFF. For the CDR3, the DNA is TGCAGCGTGGCTAGGGGACAGGGGGCGATGAATGAGCAGTTCTTC.

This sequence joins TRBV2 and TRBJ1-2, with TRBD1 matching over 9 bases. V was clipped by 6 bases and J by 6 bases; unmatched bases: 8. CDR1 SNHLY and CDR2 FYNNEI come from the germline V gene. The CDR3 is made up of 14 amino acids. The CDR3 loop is CASRGQGAWDGYTF. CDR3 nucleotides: TGTGCCAGCAGGGGACAGGGAGCCTGGGATGGCTACACCTTC.

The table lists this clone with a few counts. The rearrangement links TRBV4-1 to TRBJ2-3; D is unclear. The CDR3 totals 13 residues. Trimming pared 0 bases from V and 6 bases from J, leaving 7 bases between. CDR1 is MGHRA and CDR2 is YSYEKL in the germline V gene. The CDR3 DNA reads TGCGCCAGCAGCCAAGATCGTGAGGATACGCAGTATTTT. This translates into CASSQDREDTQYF.

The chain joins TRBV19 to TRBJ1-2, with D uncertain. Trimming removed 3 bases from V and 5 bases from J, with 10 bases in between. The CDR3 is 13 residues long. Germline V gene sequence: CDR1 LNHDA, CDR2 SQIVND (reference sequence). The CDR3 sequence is CASSMGRTYGYTF. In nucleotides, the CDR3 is TGTGCCAGTAGTATGGGCAGGACTTATGGCTACACCTTC.

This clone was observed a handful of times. The CDR3 is CASSETGDEQYF. CDR3 DNA: TGTGCCAGCAGTGAAACCGGTGACGAGCAGTACTTC. The chain has TRBV6-1 and TRBJ2-7; no definite D call. Trimming took 2 bases from V and 5 from J, leaving 7 bases between them. The CDR3 is 12 amino acids. Germline values: CDR1 MNHNS, CDR2 SASEGT.

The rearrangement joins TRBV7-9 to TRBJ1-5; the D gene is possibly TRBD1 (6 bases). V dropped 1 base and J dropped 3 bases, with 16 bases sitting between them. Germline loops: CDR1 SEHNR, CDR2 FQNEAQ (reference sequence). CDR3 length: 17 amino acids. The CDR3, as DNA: TGTGCCAGCAGCTTAGGAGAGGGGGACGGACACAATCAGCCCCAGCATTTT. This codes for CASSLGEGDGHNQPQHF.

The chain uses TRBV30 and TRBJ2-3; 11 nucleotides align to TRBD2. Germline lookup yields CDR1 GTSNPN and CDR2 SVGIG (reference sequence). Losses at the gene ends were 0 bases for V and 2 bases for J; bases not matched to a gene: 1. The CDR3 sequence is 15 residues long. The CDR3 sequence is CAWSVLAGATDTQYF. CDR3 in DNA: TGTGCCTGGAGTGTACTAGCGGGGGCCACAGATACGCAGTATTTT. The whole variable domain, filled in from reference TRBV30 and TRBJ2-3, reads SQTIHQWPATLVQPVGSPLSLECTVEGTSNPNLYWYRQAAGRGLQLLFYSVGIGQISSEVPQNLSASRPQDRQFILSSKKLLLSDSGFYLCAWSVLAGATDTQYFGPGTRLTVL.

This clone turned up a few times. The CDR3 DNA sequence: TGCGCCAGCAGCCAAGGGACAGGGCCAGATACGCAGTATTTT. It translates to CASSQGTGPDTQYF. V usage is TRBV4-1 and J usage is TRBJ2-3, with 8 bases matching TRBD1. Germline V gene data show CDR1 as MGHRA and CDR2 as YSYEKL. V shed 1 base, J shed 4 bases, and the junction held 1 base outside the gene matches. The CDR3 spans 14 residues.

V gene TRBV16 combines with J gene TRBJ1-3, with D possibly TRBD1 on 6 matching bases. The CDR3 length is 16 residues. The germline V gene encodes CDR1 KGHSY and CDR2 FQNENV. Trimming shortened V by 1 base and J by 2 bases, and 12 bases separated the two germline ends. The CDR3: CASSQWRGGTGNTIYF. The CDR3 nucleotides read TGTGCCAGCAGCCAATGGCGCGGGGGCACTGGAAACACCATATATTTT.

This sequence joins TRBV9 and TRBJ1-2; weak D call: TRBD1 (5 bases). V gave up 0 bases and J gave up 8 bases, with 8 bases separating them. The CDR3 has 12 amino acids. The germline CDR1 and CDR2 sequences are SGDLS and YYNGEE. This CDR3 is CASSVDRSGYTF. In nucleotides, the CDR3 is TGTGCCAGCAGCGTAGACAGGTCAGGCTACACCTTC.

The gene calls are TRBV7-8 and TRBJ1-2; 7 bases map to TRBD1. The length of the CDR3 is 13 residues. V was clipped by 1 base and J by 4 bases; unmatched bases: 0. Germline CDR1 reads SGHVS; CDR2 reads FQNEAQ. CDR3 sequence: CASSLGDSYGYTF. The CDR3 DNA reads TGTGCCAGCAGCTTAGGGGACAGCTATGGCTACACCTTC. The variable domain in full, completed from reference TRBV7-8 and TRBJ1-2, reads GAGVSQSPRYKVAKRGQDVALRCDPISGHVSLFWYQQALGQGPEFLTYFQNEAQLDKSGLPSDRFFAERPEGSVSTLKIQRTQQEDSAVYLCASSLGDSYGYTFGSGTRLTVV.